What follows is one TCR beta chain and its context. This sample is drawn from a study of blood T cell repertoires in COVID-19. Overall study context: Samples representing acute and convalescent COVID-19 were sourced from the United States, Italy and Spain.

The CDR3 is made up of 13 amino acids. V dropped 1 base and J dropped 4 bases, with 8 bases sitting between them. CDR1 is SGHTS, CDR2 YDEGEE, per germline. Under the authors' procedure: Nucleated cell counts were estimated from reference gene primer amplification. Profiled with immunoSEQ multiplex PCR; TCRdb holds only in-frame clones, not every one. V and J calls plus clone size are reproduced from that table; the DNA served to infer D and trimming. The table lists some 460,000 clones, about 89% of them singletons. The clonotype was recovered from a woman in her 30s with acute or convalescent COVID-19. Sequencing was done on a sample of peripheral blood. This chain uses TRBV5-8 with TRBJ1-1, with D maybe TRBD1 (6 bases). The CDR3 sequence: CASSLSQGTEAFF. CDR3 nucleotide sequence: TGTGCCAGCAGCTTGTCACAGGGCACTGAAGCTTTCTTT.